The rows below give T cell receptor beta chains drawn from one sample of a study of cytomegalovirus exposure and HLA in healthy donors. Produced via immunoSEQ multiplex PCR; TCRdb's table is partial and in-frame only. The sample has roughly 120,000 clones, around three quarters seen once. Sequencing input: PBMCs. The receptors stem from a human donor in good health. Each CDR3 is given with its conserved first and last residue. The D gene is left open where the match is weak. Rows may omit the clone size; those that give it use once, few, many or a size class.

TGTGCCAGCAGCCCGCCGGGACTAGCGGGAGACGAGCAGTACTTC | CASSPPGLAGDEQYF | . | TRBV28 | TRBD2 | TRBJ2-7
TGTGCCAGCAGGACAAACCTAGGGGGAGCTTTCTTT | CASRTNLGGAFF | . | TRBV2 | . | TRBJ1-1
TGTGCCAGCAGCTTCGGGGAGTCTCGTCAGCCCCAGCATTTT | CASSFGESRQPQHF | . | TRBV7-6 | . | TRBJ1-5
TGTGCCAGCAGGGATACAGGGGGCCTGAACAGTCAGTACTTC | CASRDTGGLNSQYF | . | TRBV11-2 | TRBD1 | TRBJ2-4
TGTGCCAGCAGCTTAGATTTCCTAGCGGGGGCCTACGAGCAGTACTTC | CASSLDFLAGAYEQYF | . | TRBV11-2 | TRBD2 | TRBJ2-7
TGTGCCAGCAGCAGAGCGGGACTAGCGGGATCCTACGAGCAGTACTTC | CASSRAGLAGSYEQYF | . | TRBV5-5 | TRBD2 | TRBJ2-7
TGTGCCAGCAGTGATCGGGACAGGGGGCGATCAATGAACACTGAAGCTTTCTTT | CASSDRDRGRSMNTEAFF | . | TRBV6-1 | TRBD1 | TRBJ1-1
TGTGCCAGCAGTGGTTCGGGACAGGGGGCGGCTGAAGCTTTCTTT | CASSGSGQGAAEAFF | . | TRBV2 | TRBD1 | TRBJ1-1
TGTGCCACCAGCAGCCCTGGGCTCTATGGCTACACCTTC | CATSSPGLYGYTF | . | TRBV15 | . | TRBJ1-2
TGTGCCAGCAGTAGACAGGGGAACACCGGGGAGCTGTTTTTT | CASSRQGNTGELFF | . | TRBV6-5 | TRBD1 | TRBJ2-2
TGTGCCAGCAGTCACGGGGGGTCTGGGGCCAACGTCCTGACTTTC | CASSHGGSGANVLTF | . | TRBV28 | TRBD2 | TRBJ2-6
TGTGCCAGCAGTTCGACTCTCTGGACAGGGGGGAACTATGGCTACACCTTC | CASSSTLWTGGNYGYTF | . | TRBV28 | TRBD1 | TRBJ1-2
TGTGCCAGCAGTTTGGTGGACGGGAGCGGAGAGACCCAGTACTTC | CASSLVDGSGETQYF | . | TRBV28 | . | TRBJ2-5
TGTGCCAGCTCACCAACAGGGGCTGACAATGAGCAGTTCTTC | CASSPTGADNEQFF | . | TRBV18 | TRBD1 | TRBJ2-1
TGTGCCAGTAGTATAGGGGACAGGGGGCGTCGGGAGCAGTACTTC | CASSIGDRGRREQYF | . | TRBV19 | TRBD1 | TRBJ2-7
TGTGCCAGTAATACGGGACAGGGACCCTACGAGCAGTACTTC | CASNTGQGPYEQYF | . | TRBV19 | TRBD1 | TRBJ2-7
TGTGCCACCGACAGGGGGTCCGGCACCGGGGAGCTGTTTTTT | CATDRGSGTGELFF | . | TRBV28 | TRBD1 | TRBJ2-2
TGTGCCAGCAGGGAAGGACTAGCGGGAATGTACGAGCAGTACTTC | CASREGLAGMYEQYF | few | TRBV5-4 | TRBD2 | TRBJ2-7
TGTGCCAGCAGCTCCTTCGAGGGAGAGACCCAGTACTTC | CASSSFEGETQYF | . | TRBV7-3 | . | TRBJ2-5
TGTGCCAGTGGGGGGGGAGTCAGAAGCAATCAGCCCCAGCATTTT | CASGGGVRSNQPQHF | . | TRBV19 | . | TRBJ1-5
TGCGCCAGCAGCGGGGGGGAACTCCAAGAGACCCAGTACTTC | CASSGGELQETQYF | . | TRBV5-1 | TRBD2 | TRBJ2-5
TGTGCCAGCCAGCGGCTAGCGAAGTCCACAGATACGCAGTATTTT | CASQRLAKSTDTQYF | . | TRBV19 | . | TRBJ2-3
TGTGCCAGCAGGAAACAGGGCGGCAATGAGCAGTTCTTC | CASRKQGGNEQFF | . | TRBV27 | . | TRBJ2-1
TGTGCCAGCAGTTCGACTAGCGGAACGAACACCGGGGAGCTGTTTTTT | CASSSTSGTNTGELFF | . | TRBV2 | TRBD2 | TRBJ2-2
TGCGCCAGCAGGACTAGCGGCCCGAGTGAGCAGTTCTTC | CASRTSGPSEQFF | . | TRBV10-2 | TRBD2 | TRBJ2-1
TGTGCCAGTAGTATGGGGGCCGGCTATGAGCAGTTCTTC | CASSMGAGYEQFF | . | TRBV19 | . | TRBJ2-1
TGTGCCACCAGTATCGCGTGGGGGGAATCACCCCTCCACTTT | CATSIAWGESPLHF | . | TRBV19 | . | TRBJ1-6
TGTGCCAGCAGCTATAGCCTGGATAGCTCCTACGAGCAGTACTTC | CASSYSLDSSYEQYF | . | TRBV7-2 | . | TRBJ2-7
TGTGCCAGCAGGCCACAGGGGGTCGCCACCGGGGAGCTGTTTTTT | CASRPQGVATGELFF | . | TRBV6-1 | TRBD1 | TRBJ2-2
TGTGCCAGTAGTATGACGACGGGAGTTGGAAACACCATATATTTT | CASSMTTGVGNTIYF | . | TRBV19 | . | TRBJ1-3
TGTGCCAGCAGAGCAGGGACAGGCGATAACTATGGCTACACCTTC | CASRAGTGDNYGYTF | . | TRBV5-4 | TRBD1 | TRBJ1-2
TGTGCCAGCAGCTTAATCCAGGGGTCACCCCTCCACTTT | CASSLIQGSPLHF | . | TRBV7-9 | . | TRBJ1-6
TGCGCCAGCAGTGGAGGCAGGGGGTTCGACGAGCAGTACTTC | CASSGGRGFDEQYF | . | TRBV10-2 | TRBD1 | TRBJ2-7
TGTGCCAGCAGCCCGTCGGGAGTCTCTGGAAACACCATATATTTT | CASSPSGVSGNTIYF | . | TRBV7-6 | . | TRBJ1-3
TGTGCCAGCAGTCTGGGACAGGGGGCTGGAAGCAATCAGCCCCAGCATTTT | CASSLGQGAGSNQPQHF | . | TRBV28 | TRBD1 | TRBJ1-5
TGTGCCAGCAGTTTGGCCCCGGCTAGCGGGACCGGGGCCAACGTCCTGACTTTC | CASSLAPASGTGANVLTF | . | TRBV13 | TRBD2 | TRBJ2-6
TGTGCCAGCAGTTTGGGGGGTGGAGGGGCCAACGTCCTGACTTTC | CASSLGGGGANVLTF | . | TRBV28 | . | TRBJ2-6